A selection of T cell receptor beta chains follows, all from one sample in a study of cytomegalovirus exposure and HLA in healthy donors. TCRdb's copy holds only in-frame clones and misses some; the assay was immunoSEQ multiplex PCR. The sample holds 90,000 to 140,000 clones, around 80% seen once. Sequencing used PBMCs. The receptors were sampled from a man between 35 and 55 years old in good health and CMV-seropositive. CDR3s include the opening cysteine and the closing phenylalanine or tryptophan. The D gene is left open where the match is weak. The size of a clone is reported for some rows only, either as once, few or many, or as a class for expanded clones.

v_call,d_call,clone_size,j_call,cdr3_aa,cdr3_nt
TRBV4-2,TRBD1,.,TRBJ1-6,CASSQDPTAGTGALSSYNSPLHF,TGTGCCAGCAGCCAAGATCCGACCGCCGGGACAGGAGCCCTGAGCTCCTATAATTCACCCCTCCACTTT
TRBV2,.,once,TRBJ1-5,CASSSTGLYQPQHF,TGTGCCAGCAGTTCTACAGGGTTGTATCAGCCCCAGCATTTT
TRBV28,TRBD1,once,TRBJ2-7,CASSAGTGYEQYF,TGTGCCAGCAGTGCCGGGACAGGGTACGAGCAGTACTTC
TRBV7-8,.,.,TRBJ2-7,CASIKSPGGHTYEQYF,TGTGCCAGCATCAAATCACCCGGGGGTCACACCTACGAGCAGTACTTC
TRBV18,.,.,TRBJ1-1,CASSTGQNTEAFF,TGTGCCAGCTCAACCGGACAGAACACTGAAGCTTTCTTT
TRBV9,.,.,TRBJ1-5,CASSVNQFQPQHF,TGTGCCAGCAGCGTCAACCAGTTCCAGCCCCAGCATTTT
TRBV28,TRBD1,.,TRBJ1-2,CASRETGGSYGYTF,TGTGCCAGCAGAGAGACAGGGGGAAGCTATGGCTACACCTTC
TRBV2,TRBD2,.,TRBJ2-2,CASSERTSGGGGELFF,TGTGCCAGCAGTGAGAGGACTAGCGGGGGGGGCGGGGAGCTGTTTTTT
TRBV5-1,TRBD1,.,TRBJ1-2,CASSLRTGIDYTF,TGCGCCAGCAGCCTCCGGACAGGGATCGACTACACCTTC
TRBV2,TRBD1,.,TRBJ1-2,CASSLGQERANYGYTF,TGTGCCAGCAGCCTTGGACAGGAACGAGCTAACTATGGCTACACCTTC
TRBV28,.,.,TRBJ1-2,CASSVPRGDYGYTF,TGTGCCAGCAGTGTGCCCAGGGGAGACTATGGCTACACCTTC
TRBV18,.,.,TRBJ1-6,CASSPLGGAGNSPLHF,TGTGCCAGCTCACCATTGGGGGGGGCCGGTAATTCACCCCTCCACTTT
TRBV10-3,.,.,TRBJ2-2,CAISTGSGTGELFF,TGTGCCATCAGCACAGGGAGCGGCACCGGGGAGCTGTTTTTT
TRBV7-3,.,.,TRBJ1-3,CASSLGGSGNTIYF,TGTGCCAGCAGCTTAGGAGGGAGCGGAAACACCATATATTTT
TRBV28,TRBD2,.,TRBJ2-1,CATTRGGREYNEQFF,TGTGCCACTACGCGGGGGGGTCGAGAATACAATGAGCAGTTCTTC
TRBV7-2,TRBD2,.,TRBJ2-7,CASSLAGGGAREQYF,TGTGCCAGCAGCTTAGCAGGCGGGGGGGCACGGGAGCAGTACTTC
TRBV6-6,.,.,TRBJ1-5,CASSLPDQPQHF,TGTGCCAGCAGTTTGCCAGATCAGCCCCAGCATTTT
TRBV28,.,.,TRBJ2-3,CASSLRWAGTDTQYF,TGTGCCAGCAGTTTAAGGTGGGCGGGGACAGATACGCAGTATTTT
TRBV7-3,.,.,TRBJ2-5,CASSYRQDQETQYF,TGTGCCAGCAGCTATCGACAAGACCAAGAGACCCAGTACTTC
TRBV28,.,.,TRBJ2-7,CASIHSMGTYEQYF,TGTGCCAGCATTCATTCCATGGGCACCTACGAGCAGTACTTC
TRBV6-4,TRBD1,.,TRBJ2-1,CASSEAGQGSNEQFF,TGTGCCAGCAGTGAAGCGGGACAGGGCTCCAATGAGCAGTTCTTC
TRBV6-6,.,few,TRBJ2-1,CASSYPPSLNEQFF,TGTGCCAGCAGTTACCCCCCCTCCCTCAATGAGCAGTTCTTC
TRBV30,.,.,TRBJ1-5,CAYQRGRNSNQPQHF,TGTGCCTATCAGAGGGGGAGAAATAGCAATCAGCCCCAGCATTTT
TRBV6-5,TRBD1,.,TRBJ2-7,CASSDRGRSYEQYF,TGTGCCAGCAGCGACAGGGGCCGCTCCTACGAGCAGTACTTC
TRBV6-5,.,.,TRBJ1-1,CASVMRTEAFF,TGTGCCAGCGTCATGCGCACTGAAGCTTTCTTT
TRBV30,.,.,TRBJ1-3,CAWSVGQASSGNTIYF,TGTGCCTGGAGTGTTGGACAAGCGAGCTCTGGAAACACCATATATTTT
TRBV7-2,.,.,TRBJ2-7,CASSRSGAVGGRLKEQYF,TGTGCCAGCAGCCGATCGGGGGCTGTGGGGGGGCGCTTGAAAGAGCAGTACTTC
TRBV29-1,TRBD1,.,TRBJ1-5,CSVKGTGHNQPQHF,TGCAGCGTGAAGGGGACAGGCCACAATCAGCCCCAGCATTTT
TRBV7-9,TRBD1,once,TRBJ1-2,CASSFTGTENYGYTF,TGTGCCAGCAGTTTTACCGGGACAGAAAACTATGGCTACACCTTC
TRBV7-8,TRBD1,.,TRBJ2-7,CASSFDRESYEQYF,TGTGCCAGCAGCTTCGACAGGGAGTCTTACGAGCAGTACTTC
TRBV7-9,.,few,TRBJ2-2,CASSLEGRDTGELFF,TGTGCCAGCAGCTTAGAGGGCAGGGACACCGGGGAGCTGTTTTTT
TRBV30,.,.,TRBJ1-6,CAWNSGFDDSPLHF,TGTGCCTGGAATTCAGGTTTTGATGACTCACCCCTCCACTTT
TRBV6-5,.,.,TRBJ1-2,CASRGQYIHGYTF,TGTGCCAGCAGAGGACAGTATATCCATGGCTACACCTTC
TRBV7-2,.,.,TRBJ2-4,CASSHPGGNSQYF,TGTGCCAGCAGCCACCCAGGGGGGAACAGTCAGTACTTC
TRBV6-6,TRBD1,few,TRBJ1-3,CASSLRTGQGNTIYF,TGTGCCAGCAGTTTGCGGACAGGGCAAGGAAACACCATATATTTT
TRBV7-2,.,.,TRBJ1-1,CASSFRGGTEAFF,TGTGCCAGCAGCTTTAGAGGTGGAACTGAAGCTTTCTTT
TRBV29-1,.,.,TRBJ1-1,CSVVFTGLRMNTEAFF,TGCAGCGTTGTCTTTACAGGCCTTCGCATGAACACTGAAGCTTTCTTT
TRBV6-1,.,.,TRBJ1-2,CASSGVRQDNNYGYTF,TGTGCCAGCAGTGGTGTAAGACAGGATAATAACTATGGCTACACCTTC
TRBV7-2,.,.,TRBJ1-2,CASSLGQGRYTF,TGTGCCAGCAGCTTAGGTCAGGGCCGCTACACCTTC
TRBV15,.,.,TRBJ2-5,CATSTITGSETTQYF,TGTGCCACCAGCACAATCACAGGGTCAGAAACGACCCAGTACTTC
TRBV5-1,.,.,TRBJ1-1,CASSKQNMNTEAFF,TGCGCCAGCAGCAAACAGAATATGAACACTGAAGCTTTCTTT
TRBV30,.,once,TRBJ1-3,CAWSSDSSGNTIYF,TGTGCCTGGAGTAGTGACAGCTCTGGAAACACCATATATTTT
TRBV28,.,.,TRBJ2-1,CASSFGRGNEQFF,TGTGCCAGCAGTTTCGGTCGCGGGAATGAGCAGTTCTTC
TRBV18,.,few,TRBJ1-3,CASSLDSSGNTIYF,TGTGCCAGCTCTCTCGACAGTTCTGGAAACACCATATATTTT
TRBV7-6,TRBD2,.,TRBJ2-3,CASASGGFSTDTQYF,TGTGCCAGCGCTAGCGGGGGGTTTAGCACAGATACGCAGTATTTT
TRBV5-5,TRBD1,.,TRBJ2-7,CASSRSRQGAGYEQYF,TGTGCCAGCAGCCGATCCAGACAGGGGGCCGGCTACGAGCAGTACTTC
TRBV5-1,TRBD2,few,TRBJ2-7,CARSLAGTSGGGSYEQYF,TGCGCCAGGAGCTTGGCCGGGACTAGCGGGGGGGGTTCCTACGAGCAGTACTTC
TRBV5-4,.,once,TRBJ2-7,CATERQSSYEQYF,TGTGCCACTGAGCGCCAAAGCTCCTACGAGCAGTACTTC